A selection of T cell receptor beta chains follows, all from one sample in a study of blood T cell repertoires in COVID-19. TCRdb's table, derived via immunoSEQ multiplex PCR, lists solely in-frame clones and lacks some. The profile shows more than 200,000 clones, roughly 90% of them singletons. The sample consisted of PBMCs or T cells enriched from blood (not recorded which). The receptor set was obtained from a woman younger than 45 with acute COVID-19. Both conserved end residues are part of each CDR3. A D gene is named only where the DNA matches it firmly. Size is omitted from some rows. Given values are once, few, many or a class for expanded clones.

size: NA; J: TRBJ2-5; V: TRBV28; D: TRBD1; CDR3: CASRVPDRGQTQYF; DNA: TGTGCCAGCAGGGTCCCAGACAGGGGACAGACCCAGTACTTC
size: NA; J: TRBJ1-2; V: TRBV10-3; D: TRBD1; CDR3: CAISPDRGYGYTF; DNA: TGTGCCATCAGCCCCGACAGGGGGTATGGCTACACCTTC
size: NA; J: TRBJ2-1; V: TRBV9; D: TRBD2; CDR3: CASSVDGGLAPNNEQFF; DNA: TGTGCCAGCAGCGTAGACGGGGGACTAGCGCCTAACAATGAGCAGTTCTTC
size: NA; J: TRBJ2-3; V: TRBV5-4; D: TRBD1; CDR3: CASSVYRGGSSTDTQYF; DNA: TGTGCCAGCAGCGTCTACAGGGGTGGGTCTTCCACAGATACGCAGTATTTT
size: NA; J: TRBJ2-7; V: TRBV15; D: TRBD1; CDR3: CATSSRRGQGLEQYF; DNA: TGTGCCACCAGCAGTAGGCGGGGACAGGGTCTTGAGCAGTACTTC
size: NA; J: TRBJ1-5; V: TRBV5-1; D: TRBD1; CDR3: CASSPGQGNQPQHF; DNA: TGCGCCAGCAGCCCGGGACAGGGGAATCAGCCCCAGCATTTT
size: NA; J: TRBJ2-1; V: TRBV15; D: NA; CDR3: CATSAGGDNEQFF; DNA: TGTGCCACCAGCGCAGGAGGAGACAATGAGCAGTTCTTC
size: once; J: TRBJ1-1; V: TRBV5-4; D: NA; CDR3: CASSLTTAEAFF; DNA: TGTGCCAGCAGCTTGACGACAGCTGAAGCTTTCTTT
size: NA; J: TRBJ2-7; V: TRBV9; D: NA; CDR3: CASSVFAGASYEQYF; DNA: TGTGCCAGCAGCGTATTTGCGGGGGCCTCCTACGAGCAGTACTTC
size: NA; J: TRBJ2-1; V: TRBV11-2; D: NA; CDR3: CASSLSWQNNEQFF; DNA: TGTGCCAGCAGCTTAAGTTGGCAAAACAATGAGCAGTTCTTC
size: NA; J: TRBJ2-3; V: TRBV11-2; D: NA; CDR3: CASSPTRATDTQYF; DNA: TGTGCCAGCAGCCCAACCAGGGCCACAGATACGCAGTATTTT
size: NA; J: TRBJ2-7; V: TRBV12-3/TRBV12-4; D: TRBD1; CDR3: CASTLTGGSEQYF; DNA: TGTGCCAGCACCCTCACAGGGGGGTCCGAGCAGTACTTC
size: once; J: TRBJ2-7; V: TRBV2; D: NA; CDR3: CASSDSGNRIIGYF; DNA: TGTGCCAGCAGTGATTCGGGGAATCGTATAATCGGGTACTTC
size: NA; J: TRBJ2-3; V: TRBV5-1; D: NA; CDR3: CASSLANWENWVLGRDTQYF; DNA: TGCGCCAGCAGCTTGGCTAACTGGGAAAACTGGGTGCTAGGGAGAGATACGCAGTATTTT
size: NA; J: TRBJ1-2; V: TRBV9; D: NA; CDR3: CASSVEEGMRGYTF; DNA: TGTGCCAGCAGCGTAGAAGAGGGAATGAGGGGCTACACCTTC
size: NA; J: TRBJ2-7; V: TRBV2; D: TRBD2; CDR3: CAFSGGDYEQYF; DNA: TGTGCCTTTAGCGGGGGGGACTACGAGCAGTACTTC
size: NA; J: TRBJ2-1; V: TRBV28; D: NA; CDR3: CASRGAGRDEQFF; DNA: TGTGCCAGCAGGGGGGCGGGTAGGGATGAGCAGTTCTTC
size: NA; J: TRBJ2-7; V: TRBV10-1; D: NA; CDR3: CASSESGRAYEQYF; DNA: TGCGCCAGCAGTGAGTCCGGCAGGGCCTACGAGCAGTACTTC
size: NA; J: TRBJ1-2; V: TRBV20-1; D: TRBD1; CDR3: CSASNQGQGLAGYTF; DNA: TGCAGTGCTAGTAATCAAGGACAGGGGTTGGCTGGCTACACCTTC